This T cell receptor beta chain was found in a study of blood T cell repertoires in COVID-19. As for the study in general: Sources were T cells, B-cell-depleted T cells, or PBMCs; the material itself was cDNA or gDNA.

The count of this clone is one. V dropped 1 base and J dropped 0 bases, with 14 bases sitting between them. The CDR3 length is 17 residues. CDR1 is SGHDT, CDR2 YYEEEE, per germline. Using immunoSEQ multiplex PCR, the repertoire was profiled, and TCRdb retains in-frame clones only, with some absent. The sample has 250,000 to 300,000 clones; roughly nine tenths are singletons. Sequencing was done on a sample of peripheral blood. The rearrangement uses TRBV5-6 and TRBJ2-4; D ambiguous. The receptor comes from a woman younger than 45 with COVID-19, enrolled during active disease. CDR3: CASSLLQSLLAKNIQYF. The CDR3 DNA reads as TGTGCCAGCAGCTTGTTACAGTCCCTACTAGCCAAAAACATTCAGTACTTC.